This TCR beta chain originates from a study of blood T cell repertoires in COVID-19. This table comes from immunoSEQ multiplex PCR, and its TCRdb copy is limited to in-frame clones, with some not included. The table has over 100,000 clones, over 80% seen once; the top ten hold 0.8% to 0.9%. This CDR3 region has 15 residues. Germline V CDR1 and CDR2: SGHAT, FQDESV (reference sequence). Trimming took off 1 base at V and 2 bases at J, with 10 bases between the two ends. The rearrangement uses TRBV11-1 and TRBJ2-3; a weak D match, TRBD2 (5 bases). The sequencing sample was made of peripheral blood. The receptor was derived from a woman aged 70-85 years with acute or convalescent COVID-19. The CDR3 DNA reads as TGTGCCAGCAGCTTAGTGAGGGAGCCCACAGATACGCAGTATTTT. Translation: CASSLVREPTDTQYF.